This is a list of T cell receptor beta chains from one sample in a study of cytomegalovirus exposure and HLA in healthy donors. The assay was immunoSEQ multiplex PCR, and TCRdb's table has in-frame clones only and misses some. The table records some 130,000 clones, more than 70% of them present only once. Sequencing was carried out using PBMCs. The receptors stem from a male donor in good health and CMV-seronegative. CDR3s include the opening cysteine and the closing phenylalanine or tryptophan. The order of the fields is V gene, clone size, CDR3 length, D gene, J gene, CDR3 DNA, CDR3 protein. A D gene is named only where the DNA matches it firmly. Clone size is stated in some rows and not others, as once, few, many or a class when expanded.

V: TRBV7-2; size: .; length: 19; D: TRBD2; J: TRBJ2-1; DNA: TGTGCCAGCAGCCCCGGGACTAGCGGGGCCCGCGGAAGATACAATGAGCAGTTCTTC; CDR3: CASSPGTSGARGRYNEQFF
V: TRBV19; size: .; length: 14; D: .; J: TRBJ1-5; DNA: TGTGCCAGTAGTATACGGGACACCAATCAGCCCCAGCATTTT; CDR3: CASSIRDTNQPQHF
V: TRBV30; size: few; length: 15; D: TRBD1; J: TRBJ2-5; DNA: TGTGCCTGGAGTGACGACGGACAGGGGCGTCAGACCCAGTACTTC; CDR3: CAWSDDGQGRQTQYF
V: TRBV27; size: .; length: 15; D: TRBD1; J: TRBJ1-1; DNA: TGTGCCAGCAGTTTATTCGGGACAGGGAACACTGAAGCTTTCTTT; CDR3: CASSLFGTGNTEAFF
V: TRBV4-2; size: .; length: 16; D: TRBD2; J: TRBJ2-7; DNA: TGTGCCAGCAGCCAAGAACCGGGGGGGGAAACCTACGAGCAGTACTTC; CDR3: CASSQEPGGETYEQYF
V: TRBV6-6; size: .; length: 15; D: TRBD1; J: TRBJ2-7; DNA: TGTGCCAGCAGTTACTCGAGTGACAGGGGGTACGAGCAGTACTTC; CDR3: CASSYSSDRGYEQYF
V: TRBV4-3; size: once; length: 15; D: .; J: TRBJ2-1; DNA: TGCGCCAGCAGCCAAGGGCTAGCGAAAAACAATGAGCAGTTCTTC; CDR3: CASSQGLAKNNEQFF
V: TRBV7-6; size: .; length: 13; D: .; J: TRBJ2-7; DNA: TGTGCCAGCAGCGCCGCAGACTACCGAGAGCAGTACTTC; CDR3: CASSAADYREQYF
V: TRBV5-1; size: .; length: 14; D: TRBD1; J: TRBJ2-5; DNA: TGCGCCAGCAGCCTAAGGGGGCAAGGGGAGACCCAGTACTTC; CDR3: CASSLRGQGETQYF
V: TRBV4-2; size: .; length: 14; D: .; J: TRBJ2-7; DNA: TGTGCCAGCAGCCAAGATGTAGGGGGAATCGAGCAGTACTTC; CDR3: CASSQDVGGIEQYF
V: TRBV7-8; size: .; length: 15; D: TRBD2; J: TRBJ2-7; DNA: TGTGCCAGCAGCTCGGTAGCGGGGGGGGTCTACGAGCAGTACTTC; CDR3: CASSSVAGGVYEQYF
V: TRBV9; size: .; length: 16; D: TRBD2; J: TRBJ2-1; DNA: TGTGCCAGCAGCGACGCCGTAGCGGGGGGGCGAAATGAGCAGTTCTTC; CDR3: CASSDAVAGGRNEQFF
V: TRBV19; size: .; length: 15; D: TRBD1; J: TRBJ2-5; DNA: TGTGCCAGTAGTATTGGGGACAGGGGGACAGAGACCCAGTACTTC; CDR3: CASSIGDRGTETQYF
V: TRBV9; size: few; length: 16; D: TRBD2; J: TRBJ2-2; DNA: TGTGCCAGCAGCGTAGGGGTAGCGGGGAACACCGGGGAGCTGTTTTTT; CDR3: CASSVGVAGNTGELFF
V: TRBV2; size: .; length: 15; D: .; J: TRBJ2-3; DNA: TGTGCCAGCAGTGACCCACCGGGAAGCACAGATACGCAGTATTTT; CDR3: CASSDPPGSTDTQYF
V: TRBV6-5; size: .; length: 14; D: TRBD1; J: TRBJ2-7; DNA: TGTGCCAGCACCCGGGACAGGTCCTCCTACGAGCAGTACTTC; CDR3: CASTRDRSSYEQYF
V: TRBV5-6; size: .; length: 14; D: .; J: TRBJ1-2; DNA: TGTGCCAGCTCACAAGGGGGGGCTCCCTATGGCTACACCTTC; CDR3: CASSQGGAPYGYTF
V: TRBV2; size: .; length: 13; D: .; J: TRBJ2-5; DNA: TGTGCCAGCAGTGGACTTGCCGCGGAGACCCAGTACTTC; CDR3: CASSGLAAETQYF
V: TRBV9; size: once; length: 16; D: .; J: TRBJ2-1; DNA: TGTGCCAGCAGCCCAAGGGGAGGGGGGTCGCACAATGAGCAGTTCTTC; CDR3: CASSPRGGGSHNEQFF
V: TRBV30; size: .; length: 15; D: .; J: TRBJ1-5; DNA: TGTGCCTGGAGCGGGTCCTACGGGGGCAATCAGCCCCAGCATTTT; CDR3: CAWSGSYGGNQPQHF
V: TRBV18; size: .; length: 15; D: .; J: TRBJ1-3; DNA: TGTGCCAGCTCACCTCGGGTCAACTCTGGAAACACCATATATTTT; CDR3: CASSPRVNSGNTIYF
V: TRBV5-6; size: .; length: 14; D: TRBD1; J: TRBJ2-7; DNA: TGTGCCAGCGTTGCCGGACAGGGGGAGGACGAGCAGTACTTC; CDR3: CASVAGQGEDEQYF
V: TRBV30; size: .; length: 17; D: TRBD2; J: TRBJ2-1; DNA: TGTGCCTGGACCAAACCCGGACTAGCGGGGGGCCTCAATGAGCAGTTCTTC; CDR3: CAWTKPGLAGGLNEQFF
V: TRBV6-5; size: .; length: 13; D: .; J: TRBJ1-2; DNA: TGTGCCAGCAGTTACTCGGAGGGGAAAGGCTACACCTTC; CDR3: CASSYSEGKGYTF
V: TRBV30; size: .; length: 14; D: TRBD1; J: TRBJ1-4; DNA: TGTGCCTGGAGTCCCGGGACAGGGGAGGAAAAACTGTTTTTT; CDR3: CAWSPGTGEEKLFF
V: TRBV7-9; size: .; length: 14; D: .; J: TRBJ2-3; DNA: TGTGCCAGCAGCTTAGCGGTCGGGGCAGATACGCAGTATTTT; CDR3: CASSLAVGADTQYF
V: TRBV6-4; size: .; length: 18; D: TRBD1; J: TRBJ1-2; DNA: TGTGCCACCAGGATAGAAGGGGCAGGGGGCAGCGTTGACTATGGCTACACCTTC; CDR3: CATRIEGAGGSVDYGYTF
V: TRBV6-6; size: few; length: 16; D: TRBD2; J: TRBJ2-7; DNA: TGTGCCAGCAGTGGCAGGACTAGCGGGGGGCCAGGCGAGCAGTACTTC; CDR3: CASSGRTSGGPGEQYF
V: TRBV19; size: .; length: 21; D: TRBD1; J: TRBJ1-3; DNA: TGTGCCAGTAGTATCTTGGATTGGACAGGGTCCCCCTTCAGCTCTGGAAACACCATATATTTT; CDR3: CASSILDWTGSPFSSGNTIYF
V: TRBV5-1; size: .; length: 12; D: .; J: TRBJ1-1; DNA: TGCGCCAGCAGCTACCAGGGGTCTGAAGCTTTCTTT; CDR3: CASSYQGSEAFF
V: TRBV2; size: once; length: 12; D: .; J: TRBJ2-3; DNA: TGTGCCAGCAGTCCTAGCACAGATACGCAGTATTTT; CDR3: CASSPSTDTQYF
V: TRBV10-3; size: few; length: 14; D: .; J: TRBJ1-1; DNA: TGTGCCATCAGGGGGCAAGGCACCAACACTGAAGCTTTCTTT; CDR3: CAIRGQGTNTEAFF
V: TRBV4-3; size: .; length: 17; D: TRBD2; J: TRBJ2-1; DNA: TGCGCCAGCAGCCAAGAGGGCGGGGGGACCCCTGGCAATGAGCAGTTCTTC; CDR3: CASSQEGGGTPGNEQFF
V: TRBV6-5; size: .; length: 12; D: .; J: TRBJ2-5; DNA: TGTGCCAGCAGCTCCCGGGGGAAGACCCAGTACTTC; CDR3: CASSSRGKTQYF
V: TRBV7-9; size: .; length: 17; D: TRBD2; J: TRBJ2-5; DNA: TGTGCCAGCAGCTTAGCGCGGCTAGCGGGGGGGAAAGAGACCCAGTACTTC; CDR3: CASSLARLAGGKETQYF
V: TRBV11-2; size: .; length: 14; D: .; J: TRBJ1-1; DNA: TGTGCCAGCAGCCGGGGAGGGTTTCGGACTGAAGCTTTCTTT; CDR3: CASSRGGFRTEAFF
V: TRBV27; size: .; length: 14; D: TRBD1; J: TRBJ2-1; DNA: TGTGCCAGCAGTTTAGAACAGGGGCTAGGCGAGCAGTTCTTC; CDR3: CASSLEQGLGEQFF
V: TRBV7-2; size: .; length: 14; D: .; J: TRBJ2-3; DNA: TGTGCCAGCAGCTCGGGGAGTCCCACAGATACGCAGTATTTT; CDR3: CASSSGSPTDTQYF
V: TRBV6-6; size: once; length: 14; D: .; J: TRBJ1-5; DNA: TGTGCCAGCAGTCAGGGGCGTTCCAATCAGCCCCAGCATTTT; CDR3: CASSQGRSNQPQHF
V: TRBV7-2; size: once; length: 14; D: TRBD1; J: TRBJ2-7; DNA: TGTGCCAGCAGCTTGGGACAGGGGACAGAGGAGCAGTACTTC; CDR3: CASSLGQGTEEQYF
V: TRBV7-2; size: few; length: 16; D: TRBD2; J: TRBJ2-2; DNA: TGTGCCAGCAGCTTCACTAGCGGGGCAGTTCCCGGGGAGCTGTTTTTT; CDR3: CASSFTSGAVPGELFF
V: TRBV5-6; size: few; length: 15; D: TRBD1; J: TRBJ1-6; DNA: TGTGCCAGCGGCAGGACAGGGGGCGGTAATTCACCCCTCCACTTT; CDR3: CASGRTGGGNSPLHF
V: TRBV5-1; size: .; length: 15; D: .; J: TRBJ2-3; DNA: TGCGCCAGCAGCTTTTTACAGGGCTTGGCGGATACGCAGTATTTT; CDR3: CASSFLQGLADTQYF
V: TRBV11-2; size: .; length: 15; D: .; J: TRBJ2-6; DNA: TGTGCCAGCAGCGGAGGCTTCTCTGGGGCCAACGTCCTGACTTTC; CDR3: CASSGGFSGANVLTF
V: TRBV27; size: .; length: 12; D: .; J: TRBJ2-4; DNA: TGTGCCAGCAGTACCAGCGAAAACATTCAGTACTTC; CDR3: CASSTSENIQYF
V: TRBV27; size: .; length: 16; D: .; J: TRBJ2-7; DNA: TGTGCCAGCAGTTCCTCCCTCTGGACACCCCACTACGAGCAGTACTTC; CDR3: CASSSSLWTPHYEQYF
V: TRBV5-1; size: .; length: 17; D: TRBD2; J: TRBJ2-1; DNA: TGCGCCAGCAGCTTGGCCATTGGAGCGGGGGGCTACAATGAGCAGTTCTTC; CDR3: CASSLAIGAGGYNEQFF
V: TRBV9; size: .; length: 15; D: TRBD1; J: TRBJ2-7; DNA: TGTGCCAGCAGCGTAGGTGTCAGGGGGTCCTACGAGCAGTACTTC; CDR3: CASSVGVRGSYEQYF
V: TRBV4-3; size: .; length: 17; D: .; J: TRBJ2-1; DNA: TGCGCCAGCAGCCAAGATGGGGCGGTTGGTACCTACAATGAGCAGTTCTTC; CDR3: CASSQDGAVGTYNEQFF
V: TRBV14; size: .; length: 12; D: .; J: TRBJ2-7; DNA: TGTGCCAGCAGCCACTCAGCCTACGAGCAGTACTTC; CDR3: CASSHSAYEQYF
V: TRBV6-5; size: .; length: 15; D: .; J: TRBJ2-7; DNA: TGTGCCAGCAGTTACTCGAGGGGAGGATCCCGCGAGCAGTACTTC; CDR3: CASSYSRGGSREQYF
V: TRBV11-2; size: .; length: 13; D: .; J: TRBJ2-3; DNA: TGTGCCAGCTCGGGGTATAATTCAGATACGCAGTATTTT; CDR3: CASSGYNSDTQYF
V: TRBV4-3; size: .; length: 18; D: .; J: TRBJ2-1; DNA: TGCGCCAGCAGCCAAGATTTGGCCGGGGGTCGCGCCTACAATGAGCAGTTCTTC; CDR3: CASSQDLAGGRAYNEQFF
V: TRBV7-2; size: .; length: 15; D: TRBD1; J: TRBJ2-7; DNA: TGTGCCAGCAGCTACGACAGGGACAGCTCCTACGAGCAGTACTTC; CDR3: CASSYDRDSSYEQYF
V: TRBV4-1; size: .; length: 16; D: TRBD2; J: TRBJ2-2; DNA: TGCGCCAGCAGCCAAGATTCCGGGGGGGCCGACGGGGAGCTGTTTTTT; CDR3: CASSQDSGGADGELFF
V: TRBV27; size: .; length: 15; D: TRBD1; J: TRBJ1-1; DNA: TGTGTCAGCACCCCTTGGACAGGGGGCCTCACTGAAGCTTTCTTT; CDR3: CVSTPWTGGLTEAFF
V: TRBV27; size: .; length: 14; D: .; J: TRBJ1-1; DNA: TGTGCCAGCAGTTTATACAGGAGGGGCACTGAAGCTTTCTTT; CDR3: CASSLYRRGTEAFF
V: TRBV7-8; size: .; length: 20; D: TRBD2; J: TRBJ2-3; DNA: TGTGCCAGCAGCTTAGCGCCGGAGCTAGCGGGGGGGCCTCCCGCAGATACGCAGTATTTT; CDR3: CASSLAPELAGGPPADTQYF
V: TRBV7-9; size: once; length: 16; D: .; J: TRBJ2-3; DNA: TGTGCCAGCAGCTTAGCAGGACTGCACAGCACAGATACGCAGTATTTT; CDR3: CASSLAGLHSTDTQYF